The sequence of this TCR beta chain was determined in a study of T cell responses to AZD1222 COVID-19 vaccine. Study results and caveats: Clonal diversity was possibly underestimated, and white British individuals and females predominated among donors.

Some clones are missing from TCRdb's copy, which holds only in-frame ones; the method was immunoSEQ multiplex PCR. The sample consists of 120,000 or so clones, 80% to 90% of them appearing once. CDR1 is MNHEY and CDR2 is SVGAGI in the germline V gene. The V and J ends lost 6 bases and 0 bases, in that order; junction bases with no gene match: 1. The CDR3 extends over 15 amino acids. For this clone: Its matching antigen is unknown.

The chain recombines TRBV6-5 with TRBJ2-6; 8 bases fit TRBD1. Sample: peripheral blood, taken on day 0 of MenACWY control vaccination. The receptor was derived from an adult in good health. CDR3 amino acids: CASSQGASGANVLTF. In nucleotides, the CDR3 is TGTGCCAGCAGCCAGGGGGCCTCTGGGGCCAACGTCCTGACTTTC.